This T cell receptor (beta chain) emerged from a study of T cells after yellow fever vaccination. Whole-study results and caveats: Most primary-vaccination clones reappeared after the booster (around 95% CD4, around 88% CD8). It was a small share of clonotypes that appeared in both CD4 and CD8 compartments.

The germline CDR1 and CDR2 sequences are SGHRS and YFSETQ. The CDR3 runs to 19 residues. Trimming removed 0 bases from V and 0 bases from J, with 18 bases in between. A process of 5'RACE template switching, which added a universal primer site and UMIs, was used to make TCR cDNA. TCRdb independently ran MiXCR on the 5' RACE reads; one entry per CDR3 protein. The table includes under 350,000 distinct CDR3 sequences, over 3.5% detected once. At least ten counts were recorded for this clonotype. The antigen is unknown. This clonotype originated in a man in his late teens or twenties who received the YFV17D yellow fever vaccine. The rearrangement uses TRBV5-1 and TRBJ2-2; the D is unclear. Sequenced here: PBMCs, sampled 5 days after the yellow fever booster vaccination. This CDR3 is CASSLAARVTIANTGELFF. The DNA for the CDR3 is TGCGCCAGCAGCTTGGCCGCTAGGGTAACCATCGCGAACACCGGGGAGCTGTTTTTT.